This T cell receptor beta chain was sequenced during a study of T cell changes during pregnancy in multiple sclerosis. Here immunoSEQ multiplex PCR was the method, and the copy in TCRdb shows in-frame clones only, minus some. This sample has 65,000 to 85,000 clones; approximately 91% occur once, and the top ten carry approximately 1.5%. Sample: peripheral blood, taken in the third trimester of pregnancy. This clonotype was sampled from a female donor with multiple sclerosis, enrolled in a pregnancy study.

CDR3 amino acids: CASSLPGGDTEAFF. The CDR3 DNA follows: TGTGCCAGCAGCTTACCAGGAGGAGACACTGAAGCTTTCTTT. The rearrangement uses TRBV7-9 and TRBJ1-1; D gene uncertain. CDR3 length: 14 amino acids. Trimming left V 2 bases short and J 3 bases short, with 10 bases between. Germline V CDR1 and CDR2: SEHNR, FQNEAQ (reference sequence).